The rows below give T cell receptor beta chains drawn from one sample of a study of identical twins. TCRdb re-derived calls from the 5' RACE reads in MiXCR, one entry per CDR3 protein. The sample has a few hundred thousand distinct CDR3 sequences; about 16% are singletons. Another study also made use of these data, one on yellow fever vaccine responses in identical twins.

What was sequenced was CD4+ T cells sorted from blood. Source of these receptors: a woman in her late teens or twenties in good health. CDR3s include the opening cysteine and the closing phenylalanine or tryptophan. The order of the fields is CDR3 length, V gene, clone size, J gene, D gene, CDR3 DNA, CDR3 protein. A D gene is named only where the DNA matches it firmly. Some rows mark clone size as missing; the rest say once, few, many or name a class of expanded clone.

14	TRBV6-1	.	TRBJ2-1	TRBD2	TGTGCCAGCAGTGAACAGGGGAGCGGGAGTGAGCAGTTCTTC	CASSEQGSGSEQFF
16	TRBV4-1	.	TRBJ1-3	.	TGCGCCAGCAGCCAAGAGGTCAGCTTCTCTGGAAACACCATATATTTT	CASSQEVSFSGNTIYF
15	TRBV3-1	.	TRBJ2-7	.	TGTGCCACCAGCCAAGACCGACTGAAAAGCTACGAGCAGTACTTC	CATSQDRLKSYEQYF
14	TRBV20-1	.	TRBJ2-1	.	TGCAGTGCTAGTTCGGGACTCCCCTACAATGAGCAGTTCTTC	CSASSGLPYNEQFF
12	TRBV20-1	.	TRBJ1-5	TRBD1	TGCAGTGCTGGGACAGTAGGTCAGCCCCAGCATTTT	CSAGTVGQPQHF
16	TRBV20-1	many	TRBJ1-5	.	TGCAGTGCTAGAGTTAGAGCCAGGGAGGCATCTCAGCCCCAGCATTTT	CSARVRAREASQPQHF
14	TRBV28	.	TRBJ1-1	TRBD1	TGTGCCAGCGTCAAGGGACAGGCGAACACTGAAGCTTTCTTT	CASVKGQANTEAFF
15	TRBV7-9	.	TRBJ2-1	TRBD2	TGTGCCAGCAGCTTACTAGCGGAAGCCTACAATGAGCAGTTCTTC	CASSLLAEAYNEQFF
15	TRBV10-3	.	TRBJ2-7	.	TGTGCCATCAGTGACGGGCAGGCGGGACCCTACGAGCAGTACTTC	CAISDGQAGPYEQYF
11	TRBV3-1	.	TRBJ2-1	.	TGTGCCAGCAGAACGGCCGGATTTCAGTTCTTC	CASRTAGFQFF
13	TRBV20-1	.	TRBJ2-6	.	TGCAGTGCTGTAGGGACTGGGGCCAACGTCCTGACTTTC	CSAVGTGANVLTF
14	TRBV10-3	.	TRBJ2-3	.	TGTGCCATCAGTGACACTAGGTCTCCAGATACGCAGTATTTT	CAISDTRSPDTQYF
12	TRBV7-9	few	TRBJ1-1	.	TGTGCAAATACAGGGATTTCAACTGAAGCTTTCTTT	CANTGISTEAFF
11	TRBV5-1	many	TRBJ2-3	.	TGCGCCAGCAGCCAGTCAGATACGCAGTATTTT	CASSQSDTQYF
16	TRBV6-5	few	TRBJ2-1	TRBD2	TGTGCCAGCAGTTATAGGCGGGGGGGCCTCAACAATGAGCAGTTCTTC	CASSYRRGGLNNEQFF
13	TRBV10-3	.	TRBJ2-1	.	TGTGCCATCATGGGCCTAGTTGAGAATGAGCAGTTCTTC	CAIMGLVENEQFF
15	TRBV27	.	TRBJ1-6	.	TGTGCCAGCAGTTTCGTGACAAGAGATAATTCACCCCTCCACTTT	CASSFVTRDNSPLHF
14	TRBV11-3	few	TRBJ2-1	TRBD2	TGTGCCACCCCGTTTACTAGCGAGCAAAATGAGCAGTTCTTC	CATPFTSEQNEQFF
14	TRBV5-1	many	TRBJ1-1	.	TGCGCCAGCAGCTCGACAGAGTTGAACACTGAAGCTTTCTTT	CASSSTELNTEAFF
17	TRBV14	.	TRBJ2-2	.	TGTGCCAGCAGCCAAGTCAACCGGGACTTCCGTCCCGGGGAGCTGTTTTTT	CASSQVNRDFRPGELFF
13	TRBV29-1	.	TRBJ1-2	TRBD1	TGCAGCGTTGGGGGGACAGGGGTAGGTGGCTACACCTTC	CSVGGTGVGGYTF
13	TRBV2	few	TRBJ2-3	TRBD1	TGTGCCAGCAACAGGGGAAGCACAGATACGCAGTATTTT	CASNRGSTDTQYF
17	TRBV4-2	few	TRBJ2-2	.	TGTGCCAGCAGCCAAGATATTTTGAGCGGGAACACCGGGGAGCTGTTTTTT	CASSQDILSGNTGELFF
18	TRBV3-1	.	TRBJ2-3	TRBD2	TGTGCCAGCAGCCAACAGCCCCTAGCGGGAGTGATTAGAAATACGCAGTATTTT	CASSQQPLAGVIRNTQYF
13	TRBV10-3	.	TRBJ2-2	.	TGTGCCATCCAGCCCCGCGGGACCGGGGAGCTGTTTTTT	CAIQPRGTGELFF
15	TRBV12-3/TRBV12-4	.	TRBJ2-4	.	TGTGCCAGCAGTGGGGGTCGAGTAGCCAAAAACATTCAGTACTTC	CASSGGRVAKNIQYF
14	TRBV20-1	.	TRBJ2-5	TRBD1	TGCAGTGCTACCCGACAGGGTGGGTGGGAGACCCAGTACTTC	CSATRQGGWETQYF
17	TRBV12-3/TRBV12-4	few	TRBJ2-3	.	TGTGCCAGCAGTTTAACCAGGGCAGGGGCTACGACAGATACGCAGTATTTT	CASSLTRAGATTDTQYF
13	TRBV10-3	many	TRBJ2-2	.	TGTGCCATCAGAGGGACGATCCCCGGGGAGCTGTTTTTT	CAIRGTIPGELFF
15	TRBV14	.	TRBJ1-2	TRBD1	TGTGCCAGCAGCCAAGGCTTGGGACAGGGCTATGGCTACACCTTC	CASSQGLGQGYGYTF
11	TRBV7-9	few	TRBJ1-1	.	TGTGCCAGCAGCTTTTTGCTCGAAGCTTTCTTT	CASSFLLEAFF
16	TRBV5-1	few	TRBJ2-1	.	TGCGCCAGCAGCCGGGGGAACAACTTACGGGACAATGAGCAGTTCTTC	CASSRGNNLRDNEQFF
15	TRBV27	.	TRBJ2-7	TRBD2	TGTGCCAGCAGACCCCTAGCGGGAGGAACCTACGAGCAGTACTTC	CASRPLAGGTYEQYF
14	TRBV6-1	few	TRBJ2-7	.	TGTGCCAGCGGAAACCTTGGGACGGCCCATAAGCAGTACTTC	CASGNLGTAHKQYF
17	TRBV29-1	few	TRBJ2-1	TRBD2	TGCAGCGTTGACACTAGCGGGGGGATTTCCACCTACAATGAGCAGTTCTTC	CSVDTSGGISTYNEQFF
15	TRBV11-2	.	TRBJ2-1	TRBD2	TGTGCCAGCAGCTCCTTAGCGGGTAAAAACAATGAGCAGTTCTTC	CASSSLAGKNNEQFF
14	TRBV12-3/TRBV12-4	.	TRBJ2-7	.	TGTGCCAGCAGCCTAAAGACGGGAAACTACGAGCAGTACTTC	CASSLKTGNYEQYF
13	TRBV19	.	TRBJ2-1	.	TGTGCCAGTAGTACGACAGCTTACAATGAGCAGTTCTTC	CASSTTAYNEQFF
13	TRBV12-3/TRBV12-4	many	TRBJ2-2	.	TGTGCCAGCATCCTACGGAACACCGGGGAGCTGTTTTTT	CASILRNTGELFF
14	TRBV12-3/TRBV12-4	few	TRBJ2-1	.	TGTGCCAGCAGTACCGGGACCCTCGGCGGTGAGCAGTTCTTC	CASSTGTLGGEQFF
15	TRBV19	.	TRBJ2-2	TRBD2	TGTGCCAGTAAAGCTAGCGGGCTAAACACCGGGGAGCTGTTTTTT	CASKASGLNTGELFF
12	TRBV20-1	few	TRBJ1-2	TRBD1	TGCAGTGCCAGGGACAGGGTATATGGCTACACCTTC	CSARDRVYGYTF
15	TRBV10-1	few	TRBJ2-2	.	TGCGCCAGCAGTGAGGACAGGCGCGACACCGGGGAGCTGTTTTTT	CASSEDRRDTGELFF
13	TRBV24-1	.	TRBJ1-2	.	TGTGCCACCAGTGGACCTCCCGGGACTGGCTACACCTTC	CATSGPPGTGYTF
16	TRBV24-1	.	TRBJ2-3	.	TGTGCCACCAGTGATTTGCAAGTGGGTGCGCTAGGTACGCAGTATTTT	CATSDLQVGALGTQYF
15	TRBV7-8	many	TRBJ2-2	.	TGTGCCAGCAGCTTGGCGGGGCTAGCTTCTGGGGAGCTGTTTTTT	CASSLAGLASGELFF
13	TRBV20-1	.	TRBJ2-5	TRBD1	TGCAGCGCGACAGGGTATCCCCTAGAGACCCAGTACTTC	CSATGYPLETQYF